What follows are 10 T cell receptor beta chains derived from one specimen sequenced in a study of cytotoxic CD8 clonotypes in ibrutinib-treated CLL. Profiling relied on immunoSEQ multiplex PCR, and the TCRdb table lists in-frame clones only, not all of them. The table has approximately 33,000 clones, 69% seen once. The sequencing here drew on PBMCs, taken before ibrutinib treatment. The origin of the receptors is a human donor with chronic lymphocytic leukemia.

This clone was seen repeatedly, ten times or more. This rearrangement joins TRBV19 to TRBJ1-2; perhaps TRBD1 as D (6 bases). This CDR3 spans 17 amino acids. The germline CDR1 and CDR2 sequences are LNHDA and SQIVND (reference sequence). Trimming took 3 bases from V and 2 from J, leaving 19 bases between them. CDR3 sequence: CASSMITGLTGNYGYTF. In DNA form, the CDR3 reads TGTGCCAGTAGTATGATAACAGGGCTAACAGGGAACTATGGCTACACCTTC.

V is TRBV28 and J is TRBJ2-5; no clear D gene. Trimming took off 6 bases at V and 7 bases at J, with 12 bases between the two ends. Germline values: CDR1 MDHEN, CDR2 SYDVKM. The CDR3 loop spans 12 amino acids. Here the CDR3 reads CASRDVVRTQYF. CDR3 nucleotide sequence: TGTGCCAGCAGGGACGTCGTTCGGACCCAGTACTTC.

The chain joins TRBV6-4 to TRBJ2-5; 7 nucleotides align to TRBD2. With 7 bases clipped from V and 3 bases from J, the junction kept 8 bases outside the gene matches. Germline assignment: CDR1 MRHNA and CDR2 SNTAGT. The CDR3 is 14 amino acids. CDR3 loop: CASTIEAGKETQYF. CDR3 in DNA: TGTGCCAGCACTATAGAAGCGGGGAAAGAGACCCAGTACTTC.

This clone is judged large. DNA of the CDR3: TGTGCCAGCAGCTTAGTGATCGCGGGAGAGGGGGAGACCCAGTACTTC. Translating gives CASSLVIAGEGETQYF. V is TRBV7-9 and J is TRBJ2-5; 7 bases agree with TRBD2. CDR1 and CDR2 (germline): SEHNR, FQNEAQ (reference sequence). Trimming cost V 1 base and J 5 bases; bases outside gene matches: 10. The CDR3 loop spans 16 amino acids.

The table lists this clone with a few counts. This sequence joins TRBV18 and TRBJ1-3; D gene unclear. The germline V gene has CDR1 KGHSH and CDR2 LQKENI. The CDR3 contains 16 residues. Trimming shortened V by 3 bases and J by 2 bases, and 14 bases separated the two germline ends. In DNA form, the CDR3 reads TGTGCCAGCTCACCCATCCGGGATCCAACTGGAAACACCATATATTTT. Protein: CASSPIRDPTGNTIYF. Filled out from reference TRBV18 and TRBJ1-3, the complete variable domain reads NAGVMQNPRHLVRRRGQEARLRCSPMKGHSHVYWYRQLPEEGLKFMVYLQKENIIDESGMPKERFSAEFPKEGPSILRIQQVVRGDSAAYFCASSPIRDPTGNTIYFGEGSWLTVV.

The V gene is TRBV5-6, the J gene TRBJ1-5; tentative D call: TRBD1 (5 bases). Germline V gives CDR1 SGHDT, CDR2 YYEEEE. V was cut by 1 base and J by 2 bases, with 10 bases left in between. CDR3 length: 15 amino acids. The DNA of the CDR3 is TGTGCCAGCAGCTTGTCCTTCAGGGGCAATCAGCCCCAGCATTTT. It translates to CASSLSFRGNQPQHF.

This sequence joins TRBV12-5 and TRBJ2-3; a possible D gene is TRBD2 (6 bases). Trimming pared 7 bases from V and 3 bases from J, leaving 20 bases between. This CDR3 is 16 amino acids long. CDR1 LGHNT and CDR2 FRNRAP come from the germline V gene. The CDR3, as DNA: TGTGCTAGTGCCTTGGTGGGACCGGGGACTACAGATACGCAGTATTTT. The encoded protein is CASALVGPGTTDTQYF. Using reference TRBV12-5 and TRBJ2-3 for the parts outside the CDR3, the full variable domain is DARVTQTPRHKVTEMGQEVTMRCQPILGHNTVFWYRQTMMQGLELLAYFRNRAPLDDSGMPKDRFSAEMPDATLATLKIQPSEPRDSAVYFCASALVGPGTTDTQYFGPGTRLTVL.

The chain joins TRBV25-1 to TRBJ1-2; 7 bases line up with TRBD1. Germline V gene lookup returns CDR1 MGHDK and CDR2 SYGVNS. The CDR3 runs 13 residues. Losses at the gene ends were 8 bases for V and 1 base for J; bases not matched to a gene: 4. This CDR3 reads CASEGANNYGYTF. CDR3 DNA sequence: TGTGCCAGCGAGGGGGCGAATAACTATGGCTACACCTTC.

The V call is TRBV2, the J call TRBJ1-2; 7 nucleotides align to TRBD1. Germline CDR1 SNHLY, CDR2 FYNNEI. The CDR3 sequence is 14 residues long. Trimming took 4 bases from V and 3 from J; bases not matched to a gene: 5. CDR3 nucleotide sequence: TGTGCCAGCAGTGGACGACAGGGTGACTATGGCTACACCTTC. Its protein is CASSGRQGDYGYTF.

CDR3: CASTQGYEQFF. The CDR3 coding sequence is TGTGCCAGCACCCAGGGCTATGAGCAGTTCTTC. The chain joins TRBV27 to TRBJ2-1, with D maybe TRBD1 (5 bases). The V gene lost 7 bases and the J gene lost 8 bases, with 9 bases spanning the gap. This CDR3 spans 11 amino acids. In germline, CDR1 is MNHEY, CDR2 SMNVEV (reference sequence).